This T cell receptor beta chain is from a study of regulatory T cells in long-lasting Graves disease. Findings and limits, study-wide: Only a small sample size was used, which may have cut accuracy.

iRepertoire HTBI primers and Arm-PCR of CDR3 regions built TCR beta libraries. One entry per CDR3 protein results from TCRdb running MiXCR on the multiplex PCR reads. Of 550,000 to 700,000 distinct CDR3 sequences listed, around 16% were seen once; the top ten hold around 12%. This clonotype was counted a few times. No antigen is known for it. This CDR3 is built from 17 residues. Unmatched junction bases numbered 12, after V lost 1 base and J lost 5 bases. The germline gives CDR1 SEHNR, CDR2 FQNEAQ (reference sequence). The sample's time point: newly diagnosed GD, antithyroid drugs for less than 3 months. The TCR library was made from RNA extracted from PBMCs. These data were also filed under a second study, of T cells in Graves' hyperthyroidism and ophthalmopathy. From that report: In the blood, most expanded thyroid clonotypes above 0.001 appeared as well.

Sample: peripheral blood mononuclear cells (PBMCs), taken at new diagnosis, from a patient treated with antithyroid drugs. This TCR was sampled from a man between 18 and 29 years old with Graves disease. The chain is built from TRBV7-9 and TRBJ2-7, with 9 bases identical to TRBD1. CDR3 protein: CASSLEARQGGSHEQYF. In DNA, the CDR3 is TGTGCCAGCAGCTTAGAGGCCCGACAGGGGGGAAGCCACGAGCAGTACTTC.